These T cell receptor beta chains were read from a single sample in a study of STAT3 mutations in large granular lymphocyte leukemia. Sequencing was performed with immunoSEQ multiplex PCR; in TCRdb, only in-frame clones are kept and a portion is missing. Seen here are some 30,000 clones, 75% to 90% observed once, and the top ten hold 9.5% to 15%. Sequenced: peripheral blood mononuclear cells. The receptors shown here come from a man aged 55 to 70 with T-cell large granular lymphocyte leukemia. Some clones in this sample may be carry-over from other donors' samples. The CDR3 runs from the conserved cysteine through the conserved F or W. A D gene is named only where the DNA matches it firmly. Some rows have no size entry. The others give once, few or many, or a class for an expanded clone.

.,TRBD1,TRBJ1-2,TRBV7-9,CASSHLGTGSEYGYTF,TGTGCCAGCAGCCATTTAGGGACAGGGAGTGAGTATGGCTACACCTTC
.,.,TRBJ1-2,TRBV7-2,CASGRPSTNYGYTF,TGTGCCAGCGGTCGGCCGTCGACTAACTATGGCTACACCTTC
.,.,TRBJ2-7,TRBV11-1,CASSLGGSYEQYF,TGTGCCAGCAGCTTAGGGGGATCCTACGAGCAGTACTTC
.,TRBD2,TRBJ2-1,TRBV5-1,CASSLAASGSAEQFF,TGCGCCAGCAGCTTGGCGGCTAGCGGGAGTGCTGAGCAGTTCTTC
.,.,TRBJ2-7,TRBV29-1,CSVEVTGTSYEQYF,TGCAGCGTTGAGGTCACAGGGACATCCTACGAGCAGTACTTC
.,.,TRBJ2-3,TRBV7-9,CASRGRNTDTQYF,TGTGCCAGCCGGGGGCGGAACACAGATACGCAGTATTTT
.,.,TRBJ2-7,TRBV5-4,CASSLASSSYEQYF,TGTGCCAGCAGCTTGGCCTCGAGCTCCTACGAGCAGTACTTC
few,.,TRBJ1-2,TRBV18,CASSLARGMGDGYTF,TGTGCCAGCTCACTGGCAAGGGGAATGGGAGATGGCTACACCTTC
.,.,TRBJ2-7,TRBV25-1,CASSEYRTYNSYEQYF,TGTGCCAGCAGTGAATATCGAACTTACAACTCCTACGAGCAGTACTTC
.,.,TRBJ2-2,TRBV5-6,CASSLVAGSGTGELFF,TGTGCCAGCAGCTTGGTTGCGGGATCGGGCACCGGGGAGCTGTTTTTT
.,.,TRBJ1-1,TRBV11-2,CASSLGVVVAGTEAFF,TGTGCCAGCAGCTTAGGAGTTGTGGTGGCAGGAACTGAAGCTTTCTTT
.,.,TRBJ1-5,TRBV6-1,CASSGSGLGNQPQHF,TGTGCCAGCAGTGGATCAGGTCTTGGCAATCAGCCCCAGCATTTT
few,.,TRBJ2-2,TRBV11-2,CASSRLDGAGGELFF,TGTGCCAGCAGCCGACTAGACGGGGCCGGCGGGGAGCTGTTTTTT
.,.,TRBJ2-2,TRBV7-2,CASSRDQSNTGELFF,TGTGCCAGCAGCCGGGACCAAAGTAACACCGGGGAGCTGTTTTTT
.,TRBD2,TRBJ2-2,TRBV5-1,CASSPKLAENTGELFF,TGCGCCAGCAGCCCCAAACTAGCGGAGAACACCGGGGAGCTGTTTTTT
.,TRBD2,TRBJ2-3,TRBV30,CACRLAGGGRNTDTQYF,TGTGCCTGTAGACTAGCGGGAGGGGGTAGGAACACAGATACGCAGTATTTT
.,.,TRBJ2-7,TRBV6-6,CASISPGSYEQYF,TGTGCCAGCATATCCCCGGGGTCTTACGAGCAGTACTTC
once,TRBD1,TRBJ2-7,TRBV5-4,CASSLGDRAYEQYF,TGTGCCAGCAGCTTGGGGGACAGGGCCTACGAGCAGTACTTC
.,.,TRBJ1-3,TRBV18,CASSPQIVGEGLSGNTIYF,TGTGCCAGCTCACCACAAATCGTCGGGGAGGGCCTCTCTGGAAACACCATATATTTT
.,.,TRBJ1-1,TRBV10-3,CAIQGTAEAFF,TGTGCCATACAGGGTACAGCTGAAGCTTTCTTT
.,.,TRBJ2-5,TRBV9,CASSVGGLQETQYF,TGTGCCAGCAGCGTTGGCGGCTTACAAGAGACCCAGTACTTC
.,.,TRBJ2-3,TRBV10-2,CASRETSTDTQYF,TGCGCCAGCCGGGAGACTAGCACAGATACGCAGTATTTT
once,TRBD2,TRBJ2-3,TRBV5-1,CASSPPPGGPSTDTQYF,TGCGCCAGCAGCCCCCCCCCGGGAGGACCTAGCACAGATACGCAGTATTTT
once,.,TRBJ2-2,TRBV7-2,CASSLVPTGELFF,TGTGCCAGCAGCTTAGTTCCCACCGGGGAGCTGTTTTTT
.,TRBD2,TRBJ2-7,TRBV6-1,CASGGGGPYEQYF,TGTGCCAGCGGGGGCGGGGGGCCGTACGAGCAGTACTTC
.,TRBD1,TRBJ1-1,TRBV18,CASSPPGAGGASTEAFF,TGTGCCAGCTCACCACCGGGGGCAGGGGGCGCGAGCACTGAAGCTTTCTTT
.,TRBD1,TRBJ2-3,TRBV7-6,CASSSKRAGGEDTQYF,TGTGCCAGCAGCTCTAAGAGGGCAGGGGGCGAAGATACGCAGTATTTT
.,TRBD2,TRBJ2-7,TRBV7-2,CASSPQRDLGEQYF,TGTGCCAGCAGCCCGCAGCGGGACCTGGGCGAGCAGTACTTC
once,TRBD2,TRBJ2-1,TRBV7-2,CASSLELLADEQFF,TGTGCCAGCAGCTTAGAATTACTAGCGGATGAGCAGTTCTTC